Given below is one T cell receptor beta chain in context. This sample is drawn from a study of blood T cell repertoires in COVID-19. About the study: From T cells, B-cell-depleted T cells, or PBMCs came the material, which was cDNA or gDNA.

Losses at the gene ends were 6 bases for V and 8 bases for J; bases not matched to a gene: 10. The CDR3 runs 15 residues. Per germline, CDR1 SNHLY and CDR2 FYNNEI. Clones were read by immunoSEQ multiplex PCR, and TCRdb kept only the in-frame ones, dropping some. The table records 140,000 or so clones, about nine tenths of them present only once. The chain recombines TRBV2 with TRBJ1-4, with 9 bases that match TRBD1. This sequence was found in a human donor in a cohort sampled during active COVID-19. The sequencing input was peripheral blood. The CDR3, as DNA: TGTGCCAGCAGCCAAGAACAGGGGGCGGGGGAAAAACTGTTTTTT. It encodes CASSQEQGAGEKLFF. The full variable domain, completed using reference TRBV2 and TRBJ1-4, is EPEVTQTPSHQVTQMGQEVILRCVPISNHLYFYWYRQILGQKVEFLVSFYNNEISEKSEIFDDQFSVERPDGSNFTLKIRSTKLEDSAMYFCASSQEQGAGEKLFFGSGTQLSVL.